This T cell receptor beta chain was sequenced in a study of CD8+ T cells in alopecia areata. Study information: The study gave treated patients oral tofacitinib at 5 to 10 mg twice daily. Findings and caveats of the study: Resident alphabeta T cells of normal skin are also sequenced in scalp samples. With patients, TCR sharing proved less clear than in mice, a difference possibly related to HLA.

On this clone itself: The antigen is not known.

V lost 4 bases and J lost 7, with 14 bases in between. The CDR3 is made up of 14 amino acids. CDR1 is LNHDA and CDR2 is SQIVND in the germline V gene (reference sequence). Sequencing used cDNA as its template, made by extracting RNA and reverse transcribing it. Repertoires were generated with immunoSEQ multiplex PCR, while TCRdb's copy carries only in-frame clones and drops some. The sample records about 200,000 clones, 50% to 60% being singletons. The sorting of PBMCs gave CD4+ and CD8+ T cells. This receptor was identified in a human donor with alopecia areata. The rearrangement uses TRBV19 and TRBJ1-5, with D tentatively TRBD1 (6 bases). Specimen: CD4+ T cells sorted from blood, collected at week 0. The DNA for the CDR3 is TGTGCCAGTAGTAATACAGGGCCCCACCAGCCCCAGCATTTT. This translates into CASSNTGPHQPQHF.